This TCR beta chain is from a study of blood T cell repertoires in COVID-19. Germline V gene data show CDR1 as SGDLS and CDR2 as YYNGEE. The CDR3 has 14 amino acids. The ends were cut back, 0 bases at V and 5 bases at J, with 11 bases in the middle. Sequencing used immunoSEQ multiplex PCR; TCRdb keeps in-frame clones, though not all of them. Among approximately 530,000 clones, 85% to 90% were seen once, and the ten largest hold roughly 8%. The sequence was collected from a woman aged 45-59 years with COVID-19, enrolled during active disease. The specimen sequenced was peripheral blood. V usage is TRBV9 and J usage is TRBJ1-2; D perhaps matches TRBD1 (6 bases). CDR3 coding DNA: TGTGCCAGCAGCGTAGTAGGACAGAGTTATGGCTACACCTTC. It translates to CASSVVGQSYGYTF.